This T cell receptor beta chain emerged from a study of early T cells in non-severe SARS-CoV-2 infection (dated by TCRdb to about 2021). Background on the whole study: TCR sequencing used bulk RNA from unsorted whole blood, so alpha and beta chains could not be paired.

A case-control design nested within a healthcare worker cohort in London, UK, was used, with weekly nasopharyngeal swab PCR tests and blood sampling performed. Healthcare workers were enrolled in the week of the UK lockdown, from 23 to 31 March 2020, and were followed every week for up to roughly 16 weeks. This clonotype was seen repeatedly, ten times or more. There is no known antigen for this receptor. The record has no base qualities; no much larger clone is one base away. Overall results and qualifications from the work: VDJdb matching was skewed toward anti-spike CD8 responses, so virus-specific expansions were likely underestimated and private and CD4 specificities were missed.

Libraries came from 5' RACE. Data came from a NextSeq 500. In the TCR library protocol, unique molecular identifiers were attached to individual cDNA molecules to correct for PCR bias and sequencing error. Both TCR alpha and beta chains were sequenced, and tight co-correlation was observed between alpha and beta sequence abundances in each sample. In the original analysis: Decombinator V4 was used to annotate the V gene, J gene and CDR3 of the TCR sequences. Expanded TCRs were defined as changing significantly between any two time points under a Poisson model with p below 0.0001. Abundances of TCRs were expressed as counts per million after normalisation to the total number of TCRs sequenced in each sample. TRAV1-2 paired with TRAJ12, TRAJ20 or TRAJ33 defined MAIT TCRs, while TRAV10 paired with TRAJ18 defined iNKT TCRs. VDJdb, accessed 1 November 2021, was searched for CMV, EBV and SARS-CoV-2 annotated TCRs, excluding TCRs annotated for multiple antigens. The raw public data were reprocessed by TCRdb itself: fastp quality trimming at Q25, MiXCR clonotype calling, in-frame beta chains only. Each record represents a unique CDR3 protein, reported with the most common genes and DNA among its rows. These V and J calls rely on TCRdb rather than the paper's analysis. The sample profile shows fewer than 25,000 distinct CDR3 sequences; about 3.8% of them were found once. The ten largest clones add up to about 6% of the sample.

The CDR3 goes from the cysteine to the phenylalanine over 11 residues. Only the CDR3 region is kept as DNA, spanning 33 bases read in frame from base 1. V loses 4 bases of germline sequence and J loses 6 bases, and the interval between the two ends is 5 bases. From the germline V gene (reference sequence), CDR1 is LGHDT and CDR2 is YNNKEL. The receptor chain draws on TRBV3-1 and TRBJ2-3, with the D gene not confidently named. The specimen was whole blood. The TCR was taken from an adult who was a healthcare worker with PCR-confirmed SARS-CoV-2 infection or an uninfected control (not recorded which). The DNA is as follows: TGTGCCAGCAGCCTAGCTGATACGCAGTATTTT. Translated, this gives CASSLADTQYF.